Sequencing of this T cell receptor (beta chain) was carried out in a study of blood T cell repertoires in COVID-19. Libraries were prepared by immunoSEQ multiplex PCR; TCRdb keeps only in-frame clonotypes and omits some of them. The sample lists about 300,000 clones, roughly 83% occurring once. Looked up from germline, CDR1 is KGHDR and CDR2 is SFDVKD. Between the trimmed V and J ends, which lost 5 bases and 1 base, there was a span of 6 bases. This CDR3 is built from 13 residues. Material for sequencing was peripheral blood. V usage is TRBV24-1 and J usage is TRBJ2-3; D uncertain. This clonotype was obtained from a woman in her forties or fifties with acute or convalescent COVID-19. Here the CDR3 reads CATSGGGTDTQYF. CDR3 bases: TGTGCCACCAGTGGAGGTGGCACAGATACGCAGTATTTT.